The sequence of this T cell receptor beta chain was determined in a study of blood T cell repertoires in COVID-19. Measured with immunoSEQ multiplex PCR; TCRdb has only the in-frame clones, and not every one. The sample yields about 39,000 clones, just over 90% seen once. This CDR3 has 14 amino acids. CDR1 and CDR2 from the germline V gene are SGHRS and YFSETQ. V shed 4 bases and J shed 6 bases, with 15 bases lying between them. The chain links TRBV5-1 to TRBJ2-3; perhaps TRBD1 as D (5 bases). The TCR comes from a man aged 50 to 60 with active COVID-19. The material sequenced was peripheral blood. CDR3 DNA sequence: TGCGCCAGCAGCCTGTATCAGGGATCCGATACGCAGTATTTT. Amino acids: CASSLYQGSDTQYF.